What follows describes a single TCR beta chain. Its target is unknown. TCR beta rearrangements were amplified from peripheral blood genomic DNA. The data originate from a study of T cell repertoires in aging, cancer and after chemotherapy. For the study at large: About 8.9 million TCR reads made up the full dataset.

Multiplex touch-down PCR with TRB-A/B primers amplified rearranged V-D-J TRB sequences. TCRdb recomputed calls from the multiplex PCR reads with MiXCR, one row per CDR3 protein. The table records more than 7,500 distinct CDR3 sequences, approximately 54% of them present only once. Findings and limits, study-wide: Healthy donors lost TCR diversity with age mainly through richness, cancer patients through richness and evenness.

The sequence came from a human donor in good health. The sample was blood.

The CDR3 DNA sequence: TGTGCCAGCAGTCCACCGGGACTAGCGGGAGTCGAGCAGTACTTC. Encoded protein: CASSPPGLAGVEQYF. The V gene is TRBV6-1, the J gene TRBJ2-7; the match to TRBD2 covers 14 bases. Germline V lookup: CDR1 MNHNS, CDR2 SASEGT. The CDR3 runs 15 residues. Trimming removed 5 bases from V and 6 bases from J; junction bases left unmatched: 6.